Presented here are 8 T cell receptor beta chains from one specimen sequenced in a study of T cells in localized non-small cell lung cancer. Some clones are missing from TCRdb's copy, which holds only in-frame ones; the method was immunoSEQ multiplex PCR. The profile covers approximately 43,000 clones, with about 88% appearing a single time and over 6% taken by the ten largest. Sequencing was performed on peripheral blood, taken before any cancer treatment. All receptors derive from a woman between 18 and 49 years old with stage III lung adenocarcinoma.

V and J are TRBV6-1 and TRBJ2-1; 7 bases line up with TRBD2. V gave up 7 bases and J gave up 1 base; unmatched junction bases: 7. The CDR3 has 15 residues. Germline CDR1 and CDR2: MNHNS and SASEGT. The CDR3 sequence is CASTPRGISYNEQFF. The CDR3 bases are TGTGCCAGCACTCCGCGGGGGATTTCCTACAATGAGCAGTTCTTC.

This sequence joins TRBV5-1 and TRBJ2-2; 9 nucleotides line up with TRBD1. The CDR3 runs 15 residues. Germline loops: CDR1 SGHRS, CDR2 YFSETQ. The V gene end was trimmed by 6 bases and the J gene end by 2 bases; junction bases not matched to a gene: 5. In nucleotides, the CDR3 is TGCGCCAGCACCCTACAGGGGGCCAACACCGGGGAGCTGTTTTTT. Amino acid sequence: CASTLQGANTGELFF.

The chain recombines TRBV6-5 with TRBJ2-7; D is uncertain. Germline CDR1 and CDR2: MNHEY and SVGAGI. CDR3 length: 13 residues. Trimming pared 2 bases from V and 7 bases from J, leaving 12 bases between. The CDR3 bases are TGTGCCAGCAGTTACAGCGAATCGAGGGAGCAGTACTTC. It is translated as CASSYSESREQYF.

In DNA form, the CDR3 reads TGCGCCAGCAGCGCACGACAGCCATCCCAAGAGACCCAGTACTTC. This codes for CASSARQPSQETQYF. The rearrangement links TRBV5-1 to TRBJ2-5, with D perhaps TRBD1 (5 bases). Germline loops: CDR1 SGHRS, CDR2 YFSETQ. This CDR3 has 15 amino acids. The V end lost 4 bases, the J end lost 1 base, and 14 bases lay between the germline ends.

CDR3 loop: CASKGGLAGRETQYF. The CDR3 coding sequence is TGCGCCAGCAAGGGTGGACTAGCGGGAAGAGAGACCCAGTACTTC. The chain links TRBV5-1 to TRBJ2-5; 12 nucleotides line up with TRBD2. From germline, CDR1 is SGHRS and CDR2 YFSETQ. CDR3 length equals 15 residues. Trimming took 6 bases from V and 4 from J; bases not matched to a gene: 7.

This chain links TRBV2 with TRBJ2-5, with D unresolved. The length of the CDR3 is 13 residues. CDR1 is SNHLY, CDR2 FYNNEI, per germline. The V end lost 6 bases, the J end lost 1 base, and 9 bases lay between the germline ends. The CDR3 sequence: CASRLNFQETQYF. CDR3 nucleotides: TGTGCCAGCAGACTTAATTTCCAAGAGACCCAGTACTTC.

This chain connects TRBV4-1 to TRBJ1-2; D unresolved. Trimming cost V 1 base and J 1 base, with 10 bases left between them. The CDR3 extends over 15 amino acids. Per the germline V gene, CDR1 is MGHRA and CDR2 is YSYEKL. CDR3 amino acids: CASSQGQGLNYGYTF. The DNA of the CDR3 is TGCGCCAGCAGCCAAGGGCAAGGACTTAACTATGGCTACACCTTC.

The rearrangement joins TRBV25-1 to TRBJ2-5; D might be TRBD2 (5 bases). Germline CDR1 reads MGHDK; CDR2 reads SYGVNS. This CDR3 comprises 16 residues. Trimming stripped 3 bases from V and 4 bases from J, with 18 bases between. This chain's CDR3 is CASSDSRDRSTETQYF. CDR3 nucleotides: TGTGCCAGCAGTGATTCACGGGATCGCTCAACAGAGACCCAGTACTTC.